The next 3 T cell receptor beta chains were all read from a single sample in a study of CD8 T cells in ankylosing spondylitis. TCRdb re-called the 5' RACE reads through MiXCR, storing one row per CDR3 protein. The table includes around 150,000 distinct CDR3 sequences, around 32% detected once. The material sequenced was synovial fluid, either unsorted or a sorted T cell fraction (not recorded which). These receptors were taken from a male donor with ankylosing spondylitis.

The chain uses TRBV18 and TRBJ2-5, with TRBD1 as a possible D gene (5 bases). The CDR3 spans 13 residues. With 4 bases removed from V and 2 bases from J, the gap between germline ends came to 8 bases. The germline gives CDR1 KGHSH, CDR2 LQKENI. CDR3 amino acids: CASSLQGQETQYF. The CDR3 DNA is TGTGCCAGCTCACTCCAGGGACAAGAGACCCAGTACTTC. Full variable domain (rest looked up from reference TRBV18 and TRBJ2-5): NAGVMQNPRHLVRRRGQEARLRCSPMKGHSHVYWYRQLPEEGLKFMVYLQKENIIDESGMPKERFSAEFPKEGPSILRIQQVVRGDSAAYFCASSLQGQETQYFGPGTRLLVL.

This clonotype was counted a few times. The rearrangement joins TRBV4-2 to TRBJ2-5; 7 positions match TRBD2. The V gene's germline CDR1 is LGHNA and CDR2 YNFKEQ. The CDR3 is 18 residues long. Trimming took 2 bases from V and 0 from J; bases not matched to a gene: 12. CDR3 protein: CASSQLSPGGINQETQYF. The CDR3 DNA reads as TGTGCCAGCAGCCAACTAAGTCCCGGGGGGATAAACCAAGAGACCCAGTACTTC.

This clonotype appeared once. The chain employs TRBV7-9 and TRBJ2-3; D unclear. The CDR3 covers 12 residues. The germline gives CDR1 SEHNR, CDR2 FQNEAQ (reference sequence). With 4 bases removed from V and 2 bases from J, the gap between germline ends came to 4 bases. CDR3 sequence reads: CASSWDTDTQYF. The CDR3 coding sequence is TGTGCCAGCAGCTGGGACACAGATACGCAGTATTTT.